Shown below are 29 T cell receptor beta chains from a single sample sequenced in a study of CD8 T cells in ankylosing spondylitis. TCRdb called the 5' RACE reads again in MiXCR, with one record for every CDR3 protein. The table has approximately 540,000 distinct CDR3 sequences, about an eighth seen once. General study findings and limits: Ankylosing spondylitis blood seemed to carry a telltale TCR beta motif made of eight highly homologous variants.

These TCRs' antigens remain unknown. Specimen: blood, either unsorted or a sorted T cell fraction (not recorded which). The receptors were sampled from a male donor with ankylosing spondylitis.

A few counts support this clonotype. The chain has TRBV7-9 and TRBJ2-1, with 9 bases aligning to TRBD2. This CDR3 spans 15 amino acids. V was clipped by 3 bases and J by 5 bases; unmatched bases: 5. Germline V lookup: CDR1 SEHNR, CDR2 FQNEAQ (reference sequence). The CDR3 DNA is TGTGCCAGCAGCTTTAATAGCGGGAGTCACAATGAGCAGTTCTTC. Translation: CASSFNSGSHNEQFF. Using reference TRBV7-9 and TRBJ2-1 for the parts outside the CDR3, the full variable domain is DTGVSQNPRHKITKRGQNVTFRCDPISEHNRLYWYRQTLGQGPEFLTYFQNEAQLEKSRLLSDRFSAERPKGSFSTLEIQRTEQGDSAMYLCASSFNSGSHNEQFFGPGTRLTVL.

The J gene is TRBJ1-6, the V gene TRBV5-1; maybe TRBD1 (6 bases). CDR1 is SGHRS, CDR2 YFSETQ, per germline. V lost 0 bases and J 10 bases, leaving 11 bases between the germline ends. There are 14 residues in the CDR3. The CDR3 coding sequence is TGCGCCAGCAGCTTGGACAGGGTTCGATCACCCCTCCACTTT. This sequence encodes CASSLDRVRSPLHF.

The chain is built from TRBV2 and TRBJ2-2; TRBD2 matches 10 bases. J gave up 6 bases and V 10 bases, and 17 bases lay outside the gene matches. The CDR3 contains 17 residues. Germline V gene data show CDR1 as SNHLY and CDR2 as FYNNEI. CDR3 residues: CATPTSGSRGLPGELFF. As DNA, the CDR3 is TGTGCCACACCGACTAGCGGGTCGCGGGGTTTGCCCGGGGAGCTGTTTTTT.

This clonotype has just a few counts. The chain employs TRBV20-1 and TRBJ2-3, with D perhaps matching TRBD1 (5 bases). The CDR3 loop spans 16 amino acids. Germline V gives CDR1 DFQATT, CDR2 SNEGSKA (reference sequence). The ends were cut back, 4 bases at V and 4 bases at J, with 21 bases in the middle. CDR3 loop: CSATALGRPGADTQYF. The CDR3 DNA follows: TGCAGTGCTACGGCTCTGGGGCGACCTGGGGCAGATACGCAGTATTTT.

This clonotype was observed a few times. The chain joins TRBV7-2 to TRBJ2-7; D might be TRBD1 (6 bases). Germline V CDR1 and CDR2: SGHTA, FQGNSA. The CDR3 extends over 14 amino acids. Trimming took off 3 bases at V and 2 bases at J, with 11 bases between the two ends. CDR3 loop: CASSFRDTTYEQYF. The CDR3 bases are TGTGCCAGCAGCTTCCGGGACACAACCTACGAGCAGTACTTC.

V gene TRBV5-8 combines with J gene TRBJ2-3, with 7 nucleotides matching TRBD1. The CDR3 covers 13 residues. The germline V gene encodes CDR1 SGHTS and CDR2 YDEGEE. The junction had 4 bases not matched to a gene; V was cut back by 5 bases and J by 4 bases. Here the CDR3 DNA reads TGTGCCAGCAGGGGGCAGGGGGCAGATACGCAGTATTTT. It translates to CASRGQGADTQYF.

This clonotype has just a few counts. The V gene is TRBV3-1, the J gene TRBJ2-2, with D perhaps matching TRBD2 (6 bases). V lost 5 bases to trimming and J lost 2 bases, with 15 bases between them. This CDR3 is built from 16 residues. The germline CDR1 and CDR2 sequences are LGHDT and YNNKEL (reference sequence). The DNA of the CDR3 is TGTGCCAGCAGCTCCTTCCGGGACTCAAACACCGGGGAGCTGTTTTTT. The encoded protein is CASSSFRDSNTGELFF.

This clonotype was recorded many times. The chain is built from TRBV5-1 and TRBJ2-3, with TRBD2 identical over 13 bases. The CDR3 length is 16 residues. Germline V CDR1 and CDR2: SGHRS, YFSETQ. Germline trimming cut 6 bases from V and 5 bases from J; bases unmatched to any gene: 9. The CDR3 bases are TGCGCCAGCACAGGAACTAGCGGGAGGGCGAGAGATACGCAGTATTTT. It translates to CASTGTSGRARDTQYF.

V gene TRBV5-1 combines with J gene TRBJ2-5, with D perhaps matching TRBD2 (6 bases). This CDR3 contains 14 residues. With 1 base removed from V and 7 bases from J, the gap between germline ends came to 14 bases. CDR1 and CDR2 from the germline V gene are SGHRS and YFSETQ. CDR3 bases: TGCGCCAGCAGCTTGTCTATGGAGGGAGGGACCCAGTACTTC. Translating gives CASSLSMEGGTQYF.

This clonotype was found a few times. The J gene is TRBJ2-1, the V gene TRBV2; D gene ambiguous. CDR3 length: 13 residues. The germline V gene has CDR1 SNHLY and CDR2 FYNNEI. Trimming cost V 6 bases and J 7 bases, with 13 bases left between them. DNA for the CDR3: TGTGCCAGCAGGGGCCTATCGGTGAATGAGCAGTTCTTC. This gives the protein CASRGLSVNEQFF.

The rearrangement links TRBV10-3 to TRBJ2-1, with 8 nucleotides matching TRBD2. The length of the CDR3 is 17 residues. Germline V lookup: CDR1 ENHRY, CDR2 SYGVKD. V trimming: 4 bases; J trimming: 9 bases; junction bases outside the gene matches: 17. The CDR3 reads CAISAQEGLGYPPEQFF. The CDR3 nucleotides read TGTGCCATCAGTGCTCAAGAGGGACTAGGATATCCTCCTGAGCAGTTCTTC.

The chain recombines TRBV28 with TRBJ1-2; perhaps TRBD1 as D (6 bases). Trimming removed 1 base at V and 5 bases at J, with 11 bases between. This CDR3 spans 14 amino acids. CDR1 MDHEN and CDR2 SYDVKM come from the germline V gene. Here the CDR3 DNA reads TGTGCCAGCAGTTTATTGACAGGATCGTATGGCTACACCTTC. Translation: CASSLLTGSYGYTF.

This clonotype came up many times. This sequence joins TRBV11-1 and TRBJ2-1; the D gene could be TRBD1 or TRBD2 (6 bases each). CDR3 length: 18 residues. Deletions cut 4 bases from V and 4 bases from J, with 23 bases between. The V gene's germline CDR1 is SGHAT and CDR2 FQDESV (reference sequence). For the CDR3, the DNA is TGTGCCAGCAGCTCCACAGGGTTGGAGGGACAAAGTTACAATGAGCAGTTCTTC. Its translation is CASSSTGLEGQSYNEQFF.

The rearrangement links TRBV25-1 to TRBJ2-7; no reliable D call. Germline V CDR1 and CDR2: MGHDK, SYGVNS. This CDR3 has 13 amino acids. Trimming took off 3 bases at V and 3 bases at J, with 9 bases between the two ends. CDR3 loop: CASSDLGFYEQYF. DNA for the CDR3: TGTGCCAGCAGTGACCTTGGGTTCTACGAGCAGTACTTC.

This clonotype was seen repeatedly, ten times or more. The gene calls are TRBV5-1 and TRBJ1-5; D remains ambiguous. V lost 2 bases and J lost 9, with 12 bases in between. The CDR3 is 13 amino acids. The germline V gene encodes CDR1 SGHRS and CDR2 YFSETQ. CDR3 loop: CASSFLSAGPQHF. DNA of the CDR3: TGCGCCAGCAGCTTTTTAAGTGCGGGGCCCCAGCATTTT.

CDR3 sequence: CASSFRRSYNEQFF. Written as DNA, the CDR3 is TGTGCCAGCAGCTTCCGACGGTCCTACAATGAGCAGTTCTTC. The rearrangement joins TRBV11-2 to TRBJ2-1; no firm D call. Germline lookup yields CDR1 SGHAT and CDR2 FQNNGV. Trimming took 3 bases from V and 1 from J, leaving 7 bases between them. This CDR3 is built from 14 residues.

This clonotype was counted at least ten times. The CDR3 bases are TGTGCCAGCAGCCTAGCGGGGACGTGGGGCGGGGAGCTGTTTTTT. Amino acids: CASSLAGTWGGELFF. The V gene is TRBV12-3 or TRBV12-4, the J gene TRBJ2-2; 9 nucleotides agree with TRBD2. The CDR3 has 15 amino acids. V shed 6 bases, J shed 7 bases, and the junction held 9 bases outside the gene matches.

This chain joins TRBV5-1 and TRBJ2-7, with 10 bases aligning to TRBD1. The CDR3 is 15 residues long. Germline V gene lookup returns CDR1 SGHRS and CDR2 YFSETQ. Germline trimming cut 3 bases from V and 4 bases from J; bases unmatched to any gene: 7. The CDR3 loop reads CASSSGTGVSYEQYV. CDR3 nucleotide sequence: TGCGCCAGCAGCTCCGGGACAGGGGTTTCATACGAGCAGTACGTC.

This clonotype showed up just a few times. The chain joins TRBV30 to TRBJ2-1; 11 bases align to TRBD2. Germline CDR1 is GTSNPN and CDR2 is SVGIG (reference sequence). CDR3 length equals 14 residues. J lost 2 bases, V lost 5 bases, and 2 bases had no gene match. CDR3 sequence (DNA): TGTGCCTGGGTAGCGGGAGGGGCCTACAATGAGCAGTTCTTC. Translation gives CAWVAGGAYNEQFF.

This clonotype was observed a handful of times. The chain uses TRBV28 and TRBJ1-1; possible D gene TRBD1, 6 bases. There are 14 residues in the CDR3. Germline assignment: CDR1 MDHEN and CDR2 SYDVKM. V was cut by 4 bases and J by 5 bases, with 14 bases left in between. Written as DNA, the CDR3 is TGTGCCAGCAGTTCGTACAGGGCGGGGACTGAAGCTTTCTTT. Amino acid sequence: CASSSYRAGTEAFF.

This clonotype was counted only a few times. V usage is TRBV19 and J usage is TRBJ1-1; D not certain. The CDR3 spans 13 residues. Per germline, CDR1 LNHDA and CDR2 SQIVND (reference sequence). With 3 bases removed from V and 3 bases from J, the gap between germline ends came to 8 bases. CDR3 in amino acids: CASSIQHYTEAFF. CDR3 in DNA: TGTGCCAGTAGTATTCAGCATTACACTGAAGCTTTCTTT.

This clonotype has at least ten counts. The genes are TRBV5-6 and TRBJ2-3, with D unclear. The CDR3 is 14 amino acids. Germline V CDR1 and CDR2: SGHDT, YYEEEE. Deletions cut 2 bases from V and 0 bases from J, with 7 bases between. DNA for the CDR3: TGTGCCAGCAGCTTAGTGAGTAGCACAGATACGCAGTATTTT. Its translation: CASSLVSSTDTQYF.

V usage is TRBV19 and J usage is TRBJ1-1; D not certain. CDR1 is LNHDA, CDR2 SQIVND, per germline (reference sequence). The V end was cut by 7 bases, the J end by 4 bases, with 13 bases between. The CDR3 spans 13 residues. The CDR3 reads CASTWGETTEAFF. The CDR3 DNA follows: TGTGCCAGTACTTGGGGAGAGACCACTGAAGCTTTCTTT. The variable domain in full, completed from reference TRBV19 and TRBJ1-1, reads DGGITQSPKYLFRKEGQNVTLSCEQNLNHDAMYWYRQDPGQGLRLIYYSQIVNDFQKGDIAEGYSVSREKKESFPLTVTSAQKNPTAFYLCASTWGETTEAFFGQGTRLTVV.

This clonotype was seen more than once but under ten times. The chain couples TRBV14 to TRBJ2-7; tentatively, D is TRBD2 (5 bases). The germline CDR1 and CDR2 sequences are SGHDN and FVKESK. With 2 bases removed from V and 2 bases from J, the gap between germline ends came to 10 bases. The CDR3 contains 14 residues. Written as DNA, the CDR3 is TGTGCCAGCAGCCAAAATTCCGGGACCTACGAGCAGTACGTC. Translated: CASSQNSGTYEQYV.

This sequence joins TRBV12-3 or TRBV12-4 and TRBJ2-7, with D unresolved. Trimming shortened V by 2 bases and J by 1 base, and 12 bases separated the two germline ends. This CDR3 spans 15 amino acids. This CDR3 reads CASSLQAGYSYEQYV. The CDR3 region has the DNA TGTGCCAGCAGTTTACAGGCAGGTTATTCCTACGAGCAGTACGTC.

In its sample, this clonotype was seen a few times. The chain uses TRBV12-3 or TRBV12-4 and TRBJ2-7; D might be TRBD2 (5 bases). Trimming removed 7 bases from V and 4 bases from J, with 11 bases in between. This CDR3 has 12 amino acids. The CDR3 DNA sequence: TGTGCCAGCACGAGAGGGCCTTACGAGCAGTACTTC. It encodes CASTRGPYEQYF.

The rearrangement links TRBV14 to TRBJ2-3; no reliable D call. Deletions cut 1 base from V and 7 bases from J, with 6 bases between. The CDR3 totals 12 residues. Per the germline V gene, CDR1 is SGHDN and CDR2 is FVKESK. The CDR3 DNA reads TGTGCCAGCAGCCAAGTACCCCATACGCAGTATTTT. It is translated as CASSQVPHTQYF.

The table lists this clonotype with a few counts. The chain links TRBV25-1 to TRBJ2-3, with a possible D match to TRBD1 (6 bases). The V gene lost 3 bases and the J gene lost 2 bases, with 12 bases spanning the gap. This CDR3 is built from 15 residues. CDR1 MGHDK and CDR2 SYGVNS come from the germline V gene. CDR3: CASSDPRTATDTQYF. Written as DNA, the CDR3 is TGTGCCAGCAGTGATCCGAGGACAGCCACAGATACGCAGTATTTT.

The CDR3 loop reads CASSLGQGSFTDTQYF. The CDR3 nucleotides are TGTGCCAGCAGCCTGGGGCAGGGGTCATTCACAGATACGCAGTATTTT. The chain carries TRBV6-1 and TRBJ2-3, with D possibly TRBD1 on 6 matching bases. CDR1 and CDR2 (germline): MNHNS, SASEGT. The germline V and J ends were trimmed by 6 bases and 2 bases, with 18 bases remaining between them. This CDR3 is built from 16 residues.